This TCR beta chain comes out of a study of vaccination and CD4 T cells after COVID-19. Study in general: Post-vaccine sample collection happened at a median of 72 days after dose two, ranging 14 to 241.

Treatment here: roughly 10-day PBMC culture with coronavirus spike peptide pools or control peptides (ViraFEST assay). Sequencing of the DNA from cultured CD4+ T cells was carried out with the Oncomine TCR Beta short-read assay. Each CDR3 protein gets one entry after TCRdb re-called the PCR reads with MiXCR. The sample yields roughly 13,000 distinct CDR3 sequences, about three fifths seen once. On this clonotype itself: Its antigen is still unknown.

Germline-derived CDR1 and CDR2 are MNHNS and SASEGT. This CDR3 spans 16 amino acids. V was clipped by 4 bases and J by 2 bases, with 18 bases between them. The sequencing sample was made of CD4+ T cells from blood, cultured in vitro. The rearrangement uses TRBV6-1 and TRBJ2-7; either TRBD1 or TRBD2 may supply D (5 bases each). The source of this sequence is a human donor who had recovered from COVID-19. DNA for the CDR3: TGTGCCAGCAGTGGAGCCGGGACGCGGGTCGCCTACGAGCAGTACTTC. Its protein is CASSGAGTRVAYEQYF.